The entry below gives a single T cell receptor beta chain sequence along with its context. Its antigen is currently unknown. This sample is part of a study of T cell responses to AZD1222 COVID-19 vaccine. Overall study findings and caveats: No repertoire was sampled before or during the peak T cell response, only after it. Nearly half of the spike-specific TCRs reportedly recognize variant regions that carry no mutations. Among those given AZD1222, only five to seven were seropositive at baseline. A mostly white British donor set with more females was recruited, and clonal diversity was possibly underestimated.

TCRdb's table, derived via immunoSEQ multiplex PCR, lists solely in-frame clones and lacks some. The sample includes 77,000 or so clones, 92% of them seen just once. V shed 0 bases and J shed 6 bases, with 10 bases lying between them. Germline CDR1 and CDR2: SGHTA and FQGNSA. The CDR3 has 14 amino acids. The V and J genes are TRBV7-2 and TRBJ2-3; D not certain. Source: peripheral blood, taken on day 0 of MenACWY control vaccination. The source of this sequence is an adult in good health. The CDR3 DNA sequence: TGTGCCAGCAGCTTAGCGCTATCGGGCGATACGCAGTATTTT. This translates into CASSLALSGDTQYF.